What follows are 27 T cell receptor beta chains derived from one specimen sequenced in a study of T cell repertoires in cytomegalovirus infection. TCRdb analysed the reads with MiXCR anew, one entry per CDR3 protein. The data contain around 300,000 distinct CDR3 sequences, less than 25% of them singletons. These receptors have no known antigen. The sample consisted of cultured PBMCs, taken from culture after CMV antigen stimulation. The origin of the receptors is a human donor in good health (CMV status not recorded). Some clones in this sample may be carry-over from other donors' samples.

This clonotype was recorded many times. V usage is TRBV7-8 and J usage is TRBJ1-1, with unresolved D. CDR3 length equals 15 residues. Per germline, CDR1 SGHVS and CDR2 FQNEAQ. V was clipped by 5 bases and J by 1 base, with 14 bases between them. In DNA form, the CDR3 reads TGTGCCAGCAGCCTCCAAGCCCCAGGGAACACTGAAGCTTTCTTT. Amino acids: CASSLQAPGNTEAFF. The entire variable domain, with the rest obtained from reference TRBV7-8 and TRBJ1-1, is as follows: GAGVSQSPRYKVAKRGQDVALRCDPISGHVSLFWYQQALGQGPEFLTYFQNEAQLDKSGLPSDRFFAERPEGSVSTLKIQRTQQEDSAVYLCASSLQAPGNTEAFFGQGTRLTVV.

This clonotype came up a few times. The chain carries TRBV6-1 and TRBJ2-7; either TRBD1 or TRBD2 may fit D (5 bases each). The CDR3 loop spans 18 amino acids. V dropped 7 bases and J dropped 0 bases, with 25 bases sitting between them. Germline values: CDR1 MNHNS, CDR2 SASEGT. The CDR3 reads CASIPRGTEPLFSYEQYV. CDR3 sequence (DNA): TGTGCCAGCATCCCGAGAGGGACGGAGCCTCTGTTCTCCTACGAGCAGTACGTC.

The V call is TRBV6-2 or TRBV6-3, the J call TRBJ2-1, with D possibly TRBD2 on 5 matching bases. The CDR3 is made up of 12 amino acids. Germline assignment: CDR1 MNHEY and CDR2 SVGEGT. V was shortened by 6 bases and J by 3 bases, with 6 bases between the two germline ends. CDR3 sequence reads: CASRRGYNEQFF. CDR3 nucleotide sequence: TGTGCCAGCAGACGGGGCTACAATGAGCAGTTCTTC.

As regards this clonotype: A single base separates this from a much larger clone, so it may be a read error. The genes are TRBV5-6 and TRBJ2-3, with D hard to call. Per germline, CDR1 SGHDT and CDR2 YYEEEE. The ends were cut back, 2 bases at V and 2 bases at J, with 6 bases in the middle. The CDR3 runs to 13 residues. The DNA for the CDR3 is TGTGCCAGCAGCTTAATTTACACAGATACGCAGTATTTT. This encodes CASSLIYTDTQYF.

CDR3 coding DNA: TGTGCCAGCAGCTTATTTAGCACCTACAATGAGCAGTTCTTC. Translation gives CASSLFSTYNEQFF. The V call is TRBV11-2, the J call TRBJ2-1; D is unclear. The CDR3 length is 14 residues. The germline V gene encodes CDR1 SGHAT and CDR2 FQNNGV. V shed 2 bases and J shed 2 bases, with 7 bases lying between them. The full variable domain, with the rest looked up from reference TRBV11-2 and TRBJ2-1, is EAGVAQSPRYKIIEKRQSVAFWCNPISGHATLYWYQQILGQGPKLLIQFQNNGVVDDSQLPKDRFSAERLKGVDSTLKIQPAKLEDSAVYLCASSLFSTYNEQFFGPGTRLTVL.

The CDR3 bases are TGTGCCAGCAGAGACTATCTTGATACGCAGTATTTT. This gives the protein CASRDYLDTQYF. The chain recombines TRBV6-1 with TRBJ2-3; TRBD2 is a possible D gene (5 bases). Looked up from germline, CDR1 is MNHNS and CDR2 is SASEGT. Trimming stripped 6 bases from V and 6 bases from J, with 10 bases between. The CDR3 totals 12 residues.

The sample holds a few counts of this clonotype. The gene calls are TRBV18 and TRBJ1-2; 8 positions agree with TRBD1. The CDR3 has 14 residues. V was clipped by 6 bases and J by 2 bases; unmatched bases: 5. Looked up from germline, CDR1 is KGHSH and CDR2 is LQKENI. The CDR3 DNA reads TGTGCCAGCTCGCGGGACAGGCGCAACTATGGCTACACCTTC. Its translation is CASSRDRRNYGYTF.

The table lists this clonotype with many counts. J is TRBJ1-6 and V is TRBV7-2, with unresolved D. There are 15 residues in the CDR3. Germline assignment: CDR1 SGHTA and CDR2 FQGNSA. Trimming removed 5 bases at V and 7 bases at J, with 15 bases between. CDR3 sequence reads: CASSGTDGSNSPLHF. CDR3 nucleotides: TGTGCCAGCAGCGGAACGGACGGCTCCAATTCACCCCTCCACTTT.

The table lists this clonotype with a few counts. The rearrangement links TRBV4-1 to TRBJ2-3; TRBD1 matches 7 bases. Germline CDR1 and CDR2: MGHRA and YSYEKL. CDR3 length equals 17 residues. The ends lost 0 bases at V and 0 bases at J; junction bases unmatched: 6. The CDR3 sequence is CASSQDRGFASTDTQYF. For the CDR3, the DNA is TGCGCCAGCAGCCAAGACAGGGGGTTTGCTAGCACAGATACGCAGTATTTT.

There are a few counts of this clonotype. The CDR3 coding sequence is TGTGCCAGCAGTTACGACCCCCTGAACACTGAAGCTTTCTTT. Protein sequence: CASSYDPLNTEAFF. The chain combines TRBV6-2 or TRBV6-3 with TRBJ1-1; no firm D call. V gave up 2 bases and J gave up 0 bases, with 7 bases separating them. From germline, CDR1 is MNHEY and CDR2 SVGEGT. The CDR3 spans 14 residues.

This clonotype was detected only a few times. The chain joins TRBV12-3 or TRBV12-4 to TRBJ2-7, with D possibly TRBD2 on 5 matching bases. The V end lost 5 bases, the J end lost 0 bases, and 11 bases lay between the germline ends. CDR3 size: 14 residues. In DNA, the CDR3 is TGTGCCAGCAGTCAAGCGGCCAGCTCCTACGAGCAGTACTTC. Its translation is CASSQAASSYEQYF.

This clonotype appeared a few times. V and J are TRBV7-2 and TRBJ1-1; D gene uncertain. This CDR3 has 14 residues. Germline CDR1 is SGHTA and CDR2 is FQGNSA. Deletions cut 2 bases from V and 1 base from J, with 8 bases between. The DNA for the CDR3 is TGTGCCAGCAGCTTATTTCCAGAGAACACTGAAGCTTTCTTT. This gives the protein CASSLFPENTEAFF.

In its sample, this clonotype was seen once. The CDR3 reads CASSEGMTSGPPYEQYF. The CDR3 coding sequence is TGTGCCAGTAGTGAGGGGATGACTAGCGGGCCTCCCTACGAGCAGTACTTC. The chain joins TRBV19 to TRBJ2-7; 10 nucleotides match TRBD2. This CDR3 region has 17 residues. V lost 5 bases to trimming and J lost 2 bases; unmatched junction nucleotides: 12. Germline V gene sequence: CDR1 LNHDA, CDR2 SQIVND (reference sequence).

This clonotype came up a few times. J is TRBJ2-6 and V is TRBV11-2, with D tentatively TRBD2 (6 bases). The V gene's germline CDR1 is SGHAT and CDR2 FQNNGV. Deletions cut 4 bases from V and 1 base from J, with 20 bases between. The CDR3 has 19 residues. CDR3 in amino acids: CASSSLGTPGGSGANVLTF. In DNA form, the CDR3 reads TGTGCCAGCAGCTCCCTCGGGACTCCCGGGGGTTCTGGGGCCAACGTCCTGACTTTC.

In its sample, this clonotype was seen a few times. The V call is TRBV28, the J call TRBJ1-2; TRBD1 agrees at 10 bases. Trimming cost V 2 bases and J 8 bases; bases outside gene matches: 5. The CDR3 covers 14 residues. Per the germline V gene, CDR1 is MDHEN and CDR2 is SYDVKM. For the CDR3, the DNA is TGTGCCAGCAGTTTAGCCGGACAGGGGGGGGGCTACACCTTC. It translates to CASSLAGQGGGYTF.

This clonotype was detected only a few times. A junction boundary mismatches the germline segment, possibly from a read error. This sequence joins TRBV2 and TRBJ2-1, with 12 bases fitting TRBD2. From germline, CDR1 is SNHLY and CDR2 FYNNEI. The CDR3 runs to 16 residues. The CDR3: CASREDGLAGHNEQFF. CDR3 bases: TGTGCCAGCAGGGAAGACGGACTAGCGGGGCACAATGAGCAGTTCTTC.

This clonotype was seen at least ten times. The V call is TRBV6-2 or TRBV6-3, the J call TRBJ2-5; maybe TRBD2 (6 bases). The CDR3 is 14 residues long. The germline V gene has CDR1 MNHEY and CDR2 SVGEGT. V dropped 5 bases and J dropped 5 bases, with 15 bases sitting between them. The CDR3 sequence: CASSGPGRRETQYF. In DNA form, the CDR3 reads TGTGCCAGCAGTGGACCCGGGAGAAGGGAGACCCAGTACTTC.

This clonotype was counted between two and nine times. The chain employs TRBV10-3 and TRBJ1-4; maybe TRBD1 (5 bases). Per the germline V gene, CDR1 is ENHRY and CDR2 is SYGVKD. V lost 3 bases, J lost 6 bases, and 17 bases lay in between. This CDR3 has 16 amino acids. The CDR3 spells CAISDLGGREYEKLFF. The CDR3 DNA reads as TGTGCCATCAGTGACTTGGGGGGAAGGGAATATGAAAAACTGTTTTTT.

The CDR3 reads CASSVDRTYEQYV. The CDR3 DNA reads TGTGCCAGCAGCGTGGACAGGACCTACGAGCAGTACGTC. V and J are TRBV7-8 and TRBJ2-7, with TRBD1 identical over 7 bases. The V gene's germline CDR1 is SGHVS and CDR2 FQNEAQ. This CDR3 has 13 residues. V gave up 5 bases and J gave up 2 bases; unmatched junction bases: 3.

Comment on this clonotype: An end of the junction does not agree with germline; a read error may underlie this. CDR3 amino acids: CASSFSTENTGELFF. The CDR3 coding sequence is TGTGCTAGCAGCTTCTCAACAGAGAACACCGGGGAGCTGTTTTTT. The V and J genes are TRBV7-6 and TRBJ2-2; D remains unclear. The length of the CDR3 is 15 residues. Germline values: CDR1 SGHVS, CDR2 FNYEAQ.

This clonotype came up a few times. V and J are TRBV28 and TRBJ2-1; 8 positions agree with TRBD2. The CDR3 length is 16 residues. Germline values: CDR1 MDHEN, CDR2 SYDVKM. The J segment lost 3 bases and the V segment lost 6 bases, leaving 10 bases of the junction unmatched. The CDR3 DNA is TGTGCCAGCAGCCCGTCCCCGGGACTAGGCTACAATGAGCAGTTCTTC. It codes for CASSPSPGLGYNEQFF.

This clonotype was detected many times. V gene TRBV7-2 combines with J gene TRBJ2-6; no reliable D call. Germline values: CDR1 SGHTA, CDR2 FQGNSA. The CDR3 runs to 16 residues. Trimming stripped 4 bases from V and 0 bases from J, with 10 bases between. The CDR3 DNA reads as TGTGCCAGCAGCTCTGGGTGGGCCTCTGGGGCCAACGTCCTGACTTTC. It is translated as CASSSGWASGANVLTF.

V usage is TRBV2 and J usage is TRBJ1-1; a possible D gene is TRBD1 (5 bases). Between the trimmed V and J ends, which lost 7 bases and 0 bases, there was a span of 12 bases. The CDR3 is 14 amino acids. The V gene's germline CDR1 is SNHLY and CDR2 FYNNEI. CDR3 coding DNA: TGTGCCAGCATACGTATGACAGTGAACACTGAAGCTTTCTTT. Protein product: CASIRMTVNTEAFF.

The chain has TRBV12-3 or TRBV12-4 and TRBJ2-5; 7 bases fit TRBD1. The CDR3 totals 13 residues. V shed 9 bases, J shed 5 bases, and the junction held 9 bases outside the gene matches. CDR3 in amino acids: CASTTGATETQYF. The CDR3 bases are TGTGCCAGTACTACAGGGGCAACTGAGACCCAGTACTTC.

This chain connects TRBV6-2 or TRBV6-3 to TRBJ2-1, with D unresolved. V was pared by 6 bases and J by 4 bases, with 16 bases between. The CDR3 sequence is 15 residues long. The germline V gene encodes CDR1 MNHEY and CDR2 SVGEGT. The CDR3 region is CASSVRRREYNEQFF. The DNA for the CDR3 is TGTGCCAGCAGCGTTAGGCGGAGAGAATACAATGAGCAGTTCTTC.

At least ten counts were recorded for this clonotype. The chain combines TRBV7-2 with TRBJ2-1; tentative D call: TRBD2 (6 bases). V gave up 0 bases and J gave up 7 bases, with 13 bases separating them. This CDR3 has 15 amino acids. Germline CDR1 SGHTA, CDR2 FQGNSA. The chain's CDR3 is CASSLAGGKRNEQFF. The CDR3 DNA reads TGTGCCAGCAGCTTAGCGGGGGGAAAGAGGAATGAGCAGTTCTTC.

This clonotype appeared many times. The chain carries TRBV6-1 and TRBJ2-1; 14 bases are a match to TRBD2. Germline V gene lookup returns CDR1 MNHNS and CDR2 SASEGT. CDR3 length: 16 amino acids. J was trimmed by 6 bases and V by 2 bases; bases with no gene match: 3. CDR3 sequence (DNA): TGTGCCAGCAGTGAAACAGGACTAGCGGGAGGCAATGAGCAGTTCTTC. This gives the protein CASSETGLAGGNEQFF.